This T cell receptor beta chain is drawn from a study of CD4 T cells in relation to SARS-CoV-2 and coronaviruses. Overall study: ViraFEST: approximately eleven-day antigen culture of PBMCs, then TCR beta CDR3 sequencing. Study-level findings and limits: In approximately 71% of donors, memory CD4+ clonotypes crossrecognized SARS-CoV-2 and at least one common cold coronavirus spike.

This CDR3 comprises 14 residues. The germline V gene encodes CDR1 GTSNPN and CDR2 SVGIG (reference sequence). V lost 0 bases and J 9 bases, leaving 15 bases between the germline ends. Unexposed donor CD4+ T cells date from about 2010-2019, before the COVID-19 pandemic. The cells were cultured for under 13 days before CD4+ T cells were isolated. As cell numbers allowed, unexposed-donor CD4+ T cells faced SARS-CoV-2 S/N and four cold-coronavirus spikes. Fresh IL-2 medium replaced half the medium on days 3 and 7. This clone has a handful of counts. Its antigen is not known. The protocol was immunoSEQ multiplex PCR, while the TCRdb copy is restricted to in-frame clones and leaves out a portion. The table records 9,000 to 15,000 clones, around four fifths of them present only once.

The sequence was collected from a human donor in good health. Sequenced material: CD4+ T cells from PBMCs, cultured in vitro. This chain connects TRBV30 to TRBJ1-5, with unresolved D. The CDR3 DNA is TGTGCCTGGAGTGTAGGTGAGGGCCCGAGGCCCCAGCATTTT. As protein: CAWSVGEGPRPQHF.